This T cell receptor beta chain was retrieved from a study of shared clonotypes between healthy human individuals. CDR3 length: 14 amino acids. Trimming cost V 0 bases and J 7 bases, with 13 bases left between them. Germline CDR1 is SGHRS and CDR2 is YFSETQ. Libraries were prepared by immunoSEQ multiplex PCR; TCRdb keeps only in-frame clonotypes and omits some of them. The sample records around 1,000,000 clones, around 77% being singletons. Sequenced input: memory CD4+ T cells from PBMCs. The subset denotes: CD45RA-negative fraction. V is TRBV5-1 and J is TRBJ1-1; D may be TRBD1 (5 bases). The clonotype comes from a man aged 18 to 30 in good health. Some clones in this sample may be carry-over from other donors' samples. CDR3 in amino acids: CASSLDPGRYEAFF. CDR3 coding DNA: TGCGCCAGCAGCTTGGATCCAGGGAGGTATGAAGCTTTCTTT.